Below, 30 T cell receptor beta chains from the same sample are listed, as sequenced in a study of cytomegalovirus exposure and HLA in healthy donors. 60 Vbeta and 13 Jbeta primers were used in PCR. Assay used: immunoSEQ multiplex PCR; TCRdb lists only in-frame clones, some missing. The data hold about 160,000 clones, with 80% observed a single time. Material: PBMCs. The receptors derive from a man aged 30 to 45 in good health and CMV-seronegative.

Concerning this clone: At one of its ends the junction is not consistent with the germline gene, which may arise from a read error. The chain recombines TRBV27 with TRBJ1-5, with 7 bases aligning to TRBD1. This CDR3 is built from 16 residues. Germline V gene sequence: CDR1 MNHEY, CDR2 SMNVEV (reference sequence). The CDR3 DNA follows: TGTGCCAGCAGTCGCGCCACGAGAGGGGGCAATCAACCCCAGCATTTT. Encoded protein: CASSRATRGGNQPQHF.

V gene TRBV29-1 combines with J gene TRBJ1-2; D remains unclear. This CDR3 comprises 12 residues. Germline V gene sequence: CDR1 SQVTM, CDR2 ANQGSEA. Trimming took off 3 bases at V and 5 bases at J, with 10 bases between the two ends. CDR3 region: CSVEAGGYGYTF. Here the CDR3 DNA reads TGCAGCGTTGAGGCAGGAGGGTATGGCTACACCTTC.

J is TRBJ2-5 and V is TRBV19; D remains ambiguous. Germline CDR1 and CDR2: LNHDA and SQIVND (reference sequence). The V gene lost 5 bases and the J gene lost 5 bases, with 15 bases spanning the gap. The CDR3 consists of 14 residues. The CDR3: CASSPLDGWETQYF. CDR3 DNA: TGTGCCAGTAGTCCCCTCGACGGGTGGGAGACCCAGTACTTC.

The V gene is TRBV9, the J gene TRBJ2-1, with TRBD2 identical over 8 bases. The CDR3 totals 18 residues. The germline V gene encodes CDR1 SGDLS and CDR2 YYNGEE. The ends lost 0 bases at V and 0 bases at J; junction bases unmatched: 8. The CDR3 DNA sequence: TGTGCCAGCAGCGTAGATCCTAGCGGGCCGAGCTCCTACAATGAGCAGTTCTTC. Protein sequence: CASSVDPSGPSSYNEQFF.

This rearrangement joins TRBV7-8 to TRBJ1-4; TRBD1 aligns across 7 bases. Germline CDR1 and CDR2: SGHVS and FQNEAQ. The CDR3 extends over 19 amino acids. V lost 3 bases and J lost 2; bases outside the gene matches: 15. DNA of the CDR3: TGTGCCAGCAGCTTCCTAAGGGCAGGGGGGCGGGCCACTAATGAAAAACTGTTTTTT. Translation: CASSFLRAGGRATNEKLFF.

V and J are TRBV6-1 and TRBJ2-7, with D maybe TRBD1 (5 bases). V lost 0 bases and J lost 3, with 12 bases in between. The germline V gene has CDR1 MNHNS and CDR2 SASEGT. CDR3 length: 15 residues. For the CDR3, the DNA is TGTGCCAGCAGTGAAGCGACAGCCCCGATCTACGAGCAGTACTTC. Its protein product is CASSEATAPIYEQYF.

J is TRBJ1-2 and V is TRBV30, with 10 bases matching TRBD1. This CDR3 is 15 amino acids long. Looked up from germline, CDR1 is GTSNPN and CDR2 is SVGIG (reference sequence). Trimming removed 0 bases from V and 4 bases from J; junction bases left unmatched: 5. In DNA form, the CDR3 reads TGTGCCTGGAGTGTCGGGACAGGGGCTTTCTATGGCTACACCTTC. Protein: CAWSVGTGAFYGYTF. The variable domain in full, completed from reference TRBV30 and TRBJ1-2, reads SQTIHQWPATLVQPVGSPLSLECTVEGTSNPNLYWYRQAAGRGLQLLFYSVGIGQISSEVPQNLSASRPQDRQFILSSKKLLLSDSGFYLCAWSVGTGAFYGYTFGSGTRLTVV.

This sequence joins TRBV5-6 and TRBJ1-2; 7 bases are shared with TRBD1. CDR1 and CDR2 (germline): SGHDT, YYEEEE. The length of the CDR3 is 14 residues. Germline trimming cut 3 bases from V and 4 bases from J; bases unmatched to any gene: 6. The CDR3 region has the DNA TGTGCCAGCAGCTCGGACAGGATCCGCTATGGCTACACCTTC. As protein: CASSSDRIRYGYTF.

The chain joins TRBV2 to TRBJ1-1, with a weak D call TRBD1 (6 bases). There are 13 residues in the CDR3. Trimming removed 0 bases from V and 4 bases from J, with 6 bases in between. Germline assignment: CDR1 SNHLY and CDR2 FYNNEI. The CDR3 loop reads CASSEAGGTEAFF. The DNA for the CDR3 is TGTGCCAGCAGTGAAGCAGGGGGCACTGAAGCTTTCTTT.

With regard to this clone: The germline gene is not matched at one end of the junction; a read error may be the cause. The rearrangement joins TRBV7-9 to TRBJ1-5; 7 bases align to TRBD1. This CDR3 has 14 amino acids. Looked up from germline, CDR1 is SEHNR and CDR2 is FQNEAQ (reference sequence). CDR3 loop: CSSSLDRFNQPQHF. CDR3 nucleotides: TGTTCCAGCAGCTTGGACAGGTTCAATCAGCCCCAGCATTTT.

The chain has TRBV5-1 and TRBJ1-4; 9 nucleotides line up with TRBD1. CDR1 is SGHRS and CDR2 is YFSETQ in the germline V gene. The junction had 3 bases not matched to a gene; V was cut back by 4 bases and J by 5 bases. The CDR3 consists of 14 residues. DNA of the CDR3: TGCGCCAGCAGCCGGGACAGGGTAAATGAAAAACTGTTTTTT. Protein sequence: CASSRDRVNEKLFF.

J is TRBJ2-2 and V is TRBV7-2; the D gene is possibly TRBD1 (6 bases). The V gene lost 3 bases and the J gene lost 6 bases, with 14 bases spanning the gap. CDR3 length: 15 amino acids. Germline CDR1 reads SGHTA; CDR2 reads FQGNSA. The DNA of the CDR3 is TGTGCCAGCAGCTTTACGCCCAGGGGCCCCGGGGAGCTGTTTTTT. Its protein product is CASSFTPRGPGELFF.

The genes are TRBV28 and TRBJ1-4, with a tentative D call TRBD1 (5 bases). This CDR3 has 12 amino acids. Trimming removed 8 bases at V and 4 bases at J, with 8 bases between. Germline CDR1 is MDHEN and CDR2 is SYDVKM. This CDR3 reads CASCRVNEKLFF. The CDR3 coding sequence is TGTGCCAGCTGCAGGGTTAATGAAAAACTGTTTTTT.

The rearrangement joins TRBV9 to TRBJ2-7, with 9 nucleotides matching TRBD1. This CDR3 has 14 amino acids. In germline, CDR1 is SGDLS, CDR2 YYNGEE. The trim removed 6 bases at V and 3 bases at J, leaving 7 bases unmatched. The CDR3 here is CASTPAGQGYEQYF. In DNA, the CDR3 is TGTGCCAGCACCCCGGCGGGACAGGGCTACGAGCAGTACTTC. The complete variable domain, with remaining parts taken from reference TRBV9 and TRBJ2-7, reads DSGVTQTPKHLITATGQRVTLRCSPRSGDLSVYWYQQSLDQGLQFLIQYYNGEERAKGNILERFSAQQFPDLHSELNLSSLELGDSALYFCASTPAGQGYEQYFGPGTRLTVT.

The CDR3 bases are TGTGCCAGCAGCGTTTCAGGGATAACTGAAGCTTTCTTT. Residues: CASSVSGITEAFF. This sequence joins TRBV9 and TRBJ1-1; possibly TRBD1 for D (5 bases). The CDR3 is 13 amino acids. V lost 2 bases and J 5 bases, leaving 10 bases between the germline ends. Per germline, CDR1 SGDLS and CDR2 YYNGEE.

The chain employs TRBV7-2 and TRBJ2-2; 7 nucleotides line up with TRBD2. The junction had 7 bases not matched to a gene; V was cut back by 5 bases and J by 1 base. This CDR3 comprises 16 residues. Germline V gene lookup returns CDR1 SGHTA and CDR2 FQGNSA. CDR3 sequence: CASSLEVAGNTGELFF. CDR3 in DNA: TGTGCCAGCAGCCTAGAGGTAGCGGGGAACACCGGGGAGCTGTTTTTT.

The chain employs TRBV4-2 and TRBJ2-3, with 12 positions matching TRBD2. Germline V gene lookup returns CDR1 LGHNA and CDR2 YNFKEQ. The CDR3 contains 21 residues. V shed 1 base and J 2 bases; nucleotides not matched to a gene: 16. The CDR3 DNA reads as TGTGCCAGCAGCCAAGGAGGGGGACTAGCGGGTTTGTTTTTGATCACAGATACGCAGTATTTT. It is translated as CASSQGGGLAGLFLITDTQYF.

The V and J genes are TRBV10-1 and TRBJ2-7; 10 nucleotides line up with TRBD2. Looked up from germline, CDR1 is WNHNN and CDR2 is SYGVQD (reference sequence). V shed 3 bases, J shed 3 bases, and the junction held 5 bases outside the gene matches. The CDR3 length is 15 residues. CDR3 DNA sequence: TGCGCCAGCAGTGATTGGGCTAGCGGGAGCTACGAGCAGTACTTC. Translation gives CASSDWASGSYEQYF.

V and J are TRBV27 and TRBJ1-2, with D possibly TRBD1 on 6 matching bases. Germline CDR1 MNHEY, CDR2 SMNVEV (reference sequence). This CDR3 spans 15 amino acids. Trimming took 3 bases from V and 6 from J, leaving 17 bases between them. The CDR3 sequence is CASSFFGQQPHGYTF. The CDR3 DNA reads as TGTGCCAGCAGTTTTTTCGGACAGCAACCTCATGGCTACACCTTC.

The DNA of the CDR3 is TGTGCCAGCAGGCCGATAGGACAGGGTCGGGAGTACGAGCAGTACTTC. This translates into CASRPIGQGREYEQYF. This chain uses TRBV27 with TRBJ2-7; 8 bases are shared with TRBD1. V lost 6 bases, J lost 4 bases, and 14 bases stayed unmatched. The CDR3 consists of 16 residues. Per the germline V gene, CDR1 is MNHEY and CDR2 is SMNVEV (reference sequence).

This clone was recorded once. The V gene is TRBV7-9, the J gene TRBJ2-1; 8 nucleotides agree with TRBD2. This CDR3 spans 15 amino acids. The V and J ends lost 3 bases and 1 base, in that order; junction bases with no gene match: 2. Germline CDR1 reads SEHNR; CDR2 reads FQNEAQ (reference sequence). The CDR3 bases are TGTGCCAGCAGCTTCTTAGCGGGGTCCTACAATGAGCAGTTCTTC. Its protein is CASSFLAGSYNEQFF.

This chain links TRBV19 with TRBJ1-1, with 7 bases that match TRBD1. The CDR3 is 15 residues long. After removal of 6 bases from V and 0 bases from J, the junction contained 7 bases not matched to a gene. Per the germline V gene, CDR1 is LNHDA and CDR2 is SQIVND (reference sequence). The CDR3 reads CASSNTGVLNTEAFF. In DNA form, the CDR3 reads TGTGCCAGTAGCAACACAGGGGTTTTGAACACTGAAGCTTTCTTT. The full variable domain, rest sourced from reference TRBV19 and TRBJ1-1, is DGGITQSPKYLFRKEGQNVTLSCEQNLNHDAMYWYRQDPGQGLRLIYYSQIVNDFQKGDIAEGYSVSREKKESFPLTVTSAQKNPTAFYLCASSNTGVLNTEAFFGQGTRLTVV.

The V and J genes are TRBV30 and TRBJ1-1; tentative D call: TRBD1 (5 bases). CDR3 length equals 14 residues. Germline values: CDR1 GTSNPN, CDR2 SVGIG (reference sequence). V was clipped by 1 base and J by 1 base, with 10 bases between them. The CDR3 spells CAWSGGQANTEAFF. As DNA, the CDR3 is TGTGCCTGGAGTGGTGGACAAGCGAACACTGAAGCTTTCTTT.

Concerning this clone: A read error may account for a junction end that differs from germline. V gene TRBV7-2 combines with J gene TRBJ2-7, with 8 nucleotides matching TRBD1. The CDR3 is 15 residues long. Germline V lookup: CDR1 SGHTA, CDR2 FQGNSA. The CDR3 DNA sequence: TGTGCCAGCAGCCCCTTCCGCCCTCCAGGACAGGGACTCTTCTTC. Its protein is CASSPFRPPGQGLFF.

About this clone: Different DNA sequences within this sample yield the same CDR3. J is TRBJ2-7 and V is TRBV5-1; no clear D. V dropped 0 bases and J dropped 5 bases, with 21 bases sitting between them. Germline V gives CDR1 SGHRS, CDR2 YFSETQ. This CDR3 is built from 17 residues. CDR3 loop: CASSLAEYSVFLDEQYF. CDR3 coding DNA: TGCGCCAGCAGCTTGGCGGAGTATAGTGTTTTCTTGGACGAGCAGTACTTC.

The count of this clone is one. The CDR3 loop is CASSYSRFGGEAFF. The CDR3 DNA reads TGTGCCAGCAGTTACTCGAGATTCGGGGGGGAAGCTTTCTTT. The chain has TRBV6-5 and TRBJ1-1; D might be TRBD1 (5 bases). The germline V and J ends were trimmed by 0 bases and 8 bases, with 13 bases remaining between them. The CDR3 extends over 14 amino acids. Germline V CDR1 and CDR2: MNHEY, SVGAGI.

CDR3 sequence reads: CASSLGQGGYGYTF. CDR3 sequence (DNA): TGTGCCAGCAGTTTAGGGCAGGGTGGCTATGGCTACACCTTC. This chain connects TRBV27 to TRBJ1-2; D perhaps matches TRBD1 (5 bases). V was clipped by 2 bases and J by 4 bases, with 11 bases between them. The CDR3 has 14 residues. The germline V gene has CDR1 MNHEY and CDR2 SMNVEV (reference sequence).

The CDR3 reads CAIRWAGADEQFF. DNA of the CDR3: TGTGCTATTCGTTGGGCGGGAGCAGATGAGCAGTTCTTC. The gene calls are TRBV6-1 and TRBJ2-1, with 7 bases fitting TRBD2. The CDR3 is 13 amino acids. Germline CDR1 MNHNS, CDR2 SASEGT.

The chain has TRBV29-1 and TRBJ2-1, with no clear D. V was pared by 0 bases and J by 15 bases, with 6 bases between. The CDR3 has 9 amino acids. Germline CDR1 SQVTM, CDR2 ANQGSEA. CDR3 in amino acids: CSVEEPGFF. The CDR3, as DNA: TGCAGCGTTGAAGAACCAGGGTTCTTC.

The V gene is TRBV19, the J gene TRBJ1-4; a weak D match, TRBD1 (5 bases). The CDR3 totals 16 residues. The germline gives CDR1 LNHDA, CDR2 SQIVND (reference sequence). V lost 3 bases and J 3 bases, leaving 14 bases between the germline ends. The CDR3 DNA sequence: TGTGCCAGTAGTATGCCGGACGGCAGGGCTAATGAAAAACTGTTTTTT. It encodes CASSMPDGRANEKLFF.